This T cell receptor (beta chain) appears in the sequencing data of a study of shared T cell receptors in the human thymus. Sequencing was performed with immunoSEQ multiplex PCR; in TCRdb, only in-frame clones are kept and a portion is missing. The profile shows 600,000 to 900,000 clones, approximately 83% of them singletons. From germline, CDR1 is SGHTA and CDR2 FQGNSA. The CDR3 has 15 amino acids. Deletions cut 3 bases from V and 5 bases from J, with 14 bases between. The data were also submitted as part of a second study, on human thymus T cells. Per that study: Thymus tissue for the work was resected from patients undergoing corrective heart surgery. The related literature has documented a marked overlap of thymic repertoires among unrelated individuals.

The sequencing sample was made of thymocytes. The genes are TRBV7-2 and TRBJ2-1; D not resolved. The sequence derives from a girl under three years old with a congenital heart defect. CDR3 region: CASSFPLGPNNEQFF. Written as DNA, the CDR3 is TGTGCCAGCAGCTTCCCTCTGGGCCCTAACAATGAGCAGTTCTTC.